A selection of T cell receptor beta chains follows, all from one sample in a study of OX40 agonist ivuxolimab in advanced cancers. The table came from immunoSEQ multiplex PCR; TCRdb's copy has only in-frame clones and leaves some out. This table has around 65,000 clones, around 90% appearing once. The source was CD4+ or CD8+ T cells sorted from blood, collected in a trial of the OX40 agonist ivuxolimab. The receptors stem from an adult with an advanced solid tumor such as melanoma, head and neck, liver or kidney cancer. Both conserved end residues are part of each CDR3. The D gene is left open where the match is weak. A row's size may be missing; if present it is once, few, many or a size class.

.	TRBV27	TRBJ1-6	TRBD1	TGTGCCAGTTCCGGGACAGCTATCCATAATTCACCCCTCCACTTT	CASSGTAIHNSPLHF
.	TRBV21-1	TRBJ1-1	.	TGTGCCAGCAGCAAAGATAGTTCCCCCTCTCCGGTAGACAGGGCAAACACTGAAGCTTTCTTT	CASSKDSSPSPVDRANTEAFF
once	TRBV28	TRBJ1-4	.	TGTGCCAGCAGTTTGTGGGGGGGAAATGAAAAACTGTTTTTT	CASSLWGGNEKLFF
.	TRBV18	TRBJ1-2	.	TGTGCCAGCTCACCCGACAGCAACTATGGCTACACCTTC	CASSPDSNYGYTF
.	TRBV2	TRBJ1-2	.	TGTGCCAGCAGTAAGGGCGATTATGGCTACATCTTC	CASSKGDYGYIF
.	TRBV7-9	TRBJ1-2	.	TGTGCCAGCAGCCCAAGAGACAATCTCCGTGGCTACACCTTC	CASSPRDNLRGYTF
.	TRBV5-4	TRBJ2-7	.	TGTGCCAGCAGCTTGGACGTCCTCTACGAGCAGTACTTC	CASSLDVLYEQYF
.	TRBV7-2	TRBJ1-5	.	TGTGCCAGCAGAGATACAGGGTTCGCACAGCCCCAGCATTTT	CASRDTGFAQPQHF
.	TRBV5-1	TRBJ2-6	TRBD2	TGCGCCAGCAGCCCGGGACTAGCGGGGGGGCCTGGGGCCAACGTCCTGACTTTC	CASSPGLAGGPGANVLTF
few	TRBV6-5	TRBJ1-5	.	TGTGCCAGCAGTTACTGGCCCCATCAGCCCCAGCATTTT	CASSYWPHQPQHF
.	TRBV5-5	TRBJ1-1	.	TGTGCCAGCAGCTTGTTTCCCGGGACGGCGAACACTGAAGCTTTCTTT	CASSLFPGTANTEAFF
.	TRBV5-6	TRBJ1-4	.	TGTGCCAGCAGCTTGAAGGGCAGGGACGGAATCAAACTGTTTTTT	CASSLKGRDGIKLFF
.	TRBV19	TRBJ2-2	.	TGTGCCAGTAGTATGCTCGGAAGGTTCCCCGGGGAGCTGTTTTTT	CASSMLGRFPGELFF
.	TRBV7-3	TRBJ2-3	.	TGTGCCAGCAGCTTTACCTACACAGATACGCAGTATTTT	CASSFTYTDTQYF
.	TRBV11-2	TRBJ1-5	TRBD1	TGTGCCAGCAGCTTGTTTGGCGGGACAGCCTATTATAGCAATCAGCCCCAGCATTTT	CASSLFGGTAYYSNQPQHF
.	TRBV12-5	TRBJ1-1	.	TGTGCTAGTGGTTATGGGGGGAACACTGAAGCTTTCTTT	CASGYGGNTEAFF
.	TRBV6-5	TRBJ1-2	.	TGTGCCAGCACCAAAGGGGAGGTCTATGGCTACACCTTC	CASTKGEVYGYTF
.	TRBV28	TRBJ2-2	.	TGTGCCAGCAGTTCCTCAGGGAACACCGGGGAGCTGTTTTTT	CASSSSGNTGELFF